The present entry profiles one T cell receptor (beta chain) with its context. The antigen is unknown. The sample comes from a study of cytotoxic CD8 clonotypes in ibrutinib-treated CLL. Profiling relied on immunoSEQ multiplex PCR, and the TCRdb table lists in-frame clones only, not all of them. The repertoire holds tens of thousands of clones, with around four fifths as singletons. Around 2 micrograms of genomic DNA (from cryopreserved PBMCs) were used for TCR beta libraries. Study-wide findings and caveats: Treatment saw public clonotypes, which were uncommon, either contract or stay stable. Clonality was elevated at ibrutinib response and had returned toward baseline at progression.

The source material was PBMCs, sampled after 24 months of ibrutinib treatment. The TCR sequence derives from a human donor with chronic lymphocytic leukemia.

In DNA form, the CDR3 reads TGCGCCAGCAGCTTTGGGGGGACGGGCGGAGAGACCCAGTACTTC. Translation gives CASSFGGTGGETQYF. The chain combines TRBV5-1 with TRBJ2-5; tentatively, D is TRBD2 (6 bases). The CDR3 length is 15 residues. From germline, CDR1 is SGHRS and CDR2 YFSETQ. V was pared by 2 bases and J by 4 bases, with 15 bases between.